A selection of T cell receptor beta chains follows, all from one sample in a study of CD8+ T cells in alopecia areata. Only in-frame clones appear in the TCRdb table, and some are missing; sequencing was by immunoSEQ multiplex PCR. The sample consists of under 200,000 clones, 60% of them appearing once. Sample: CD4+ T cells sorted from blood, taken at week 24, from a patient treated with tofacitinib. The receptor set was obtained from a human donor with alopecia areata. Each CDR3 is given with its conserved first and last residue. The D gene is left open where the match is weak. Clone size appears in some rows only: once, few, many, or a class for an expanded clone.

>once|TRBV5-6|TRBD2|TRBJ2-1
TGTGCCAGCAGCCCGAGACAGCAGCGGGGGCGGGGATACAATGAGCAGTTCTTC
CASSPRQQRGRGYNEQFF
>NA|TRBV29-1|NA|TRBJ2-7
TGCAGCGTTGGAGGTAAAAGCTCCTACGAGCAGTACTTC
CSVGGKSSYEQYF
>NA|TRBV29-1|NA|TRBJ2-1
TGCAGCGTTGATTCGGGGATTTCTAACAATGAGCAGTTCTTC
CSVDSGISNNEQFF
>NA|TRBV5-4|NA|TRBJ1-6
TGTGCCAGCAGCAACCCCTCCGGGTCACCCCTCCACTTT
CASSNPSGSPLHF
>NA|TRBV30|NA|TRBJ2-3
TGTGCCTGGAGGACGGGAGCGGCGCAGTATTTT
CAWRTGAAQYF
>NA|TRBV25-1|NA|TRBJ1-2
TGTGCCAGCAGAGGGGCCCTGACAAGCTACACCTTC
CASRGALTSYTF
>NA|TRBV11-2|TRBD2|TRBJ2-3
TGTGCCAGCAGCACCCAACTGCGGGGGGGCTCAGATACGCAGTATTTT
CASSTQLRGGSDTQYF
>NA|TRBV30|NA|TRBJ1-2
TGTGCCACGACCGGGACCGCTGGGCCAGACACCTTC
CATTGTAGPDTF
>NA|TRBV7-9|NA|TRBJ2-5
TGTGCCAGCAGGGGAGAAGGAGGGAGTTGGGTCAAACGGGAGACCCAGTACTTC
CASRGEGGSWVKRETQYF
>NA|TRBV2|TRBD1|TRBJ2-3
TGTGCCAGCAGCCCCGGGACAGGACTTAGCACAGATACGCAGTATTTT
CASSPGTGLSTDTQYF
>NA|TRBV19|TRBD1|TRBJ1-6
TGTGCCAGTAGTACTCGAAGAGGGGACAGGAATTCACCCCTCCACTTT
CASSTRRGDRNSPLHF
>NA|TRBV5-6|NA|TRBJ1-4
TGTGCCAGCAGCCCCTTCGGGCAGGGGCTGACTAATGAAAAACTGTTTTTT
CASSPFGQGLTNEKLFF
>NA|TRBV2|TRBD2|TRBJ2-2
TGTGCCAGCAGTCCCACCGCACTAGCGGGAAGCGTCTTCGGGGAGCTGTTTTTT
CASSPTALAGSVFGELFF
>NA|TRBV7-9|NA|TRBJ1-5
TGTGCCAGCAGCTTAACACTGAATCAGCCCCAGCATTTT
CASSLTLNQPQHF
>once|TRBV29-1|NA|TRBJ2-7
TGCAGCGTTGAAAACGTAGGTGTCGGAGGGGACGAGCAGTACTTC
CSVENVGVGGDEQYF
>NA|TRBV30|NA|TRBJ2-3
TGTGCCTGGAGCCTGGGCAGGAGGCAGTATTTT
CAWSLGRRQYF
>NA|TRBV7-9|TRBD2|TRBJ2-3
TGTGCCAGCAGCTTAGACGGGGGGGCCACAGATACGCAGTATTTT
CASSLDGGATDTQYF
>NA|TRBV9|NA|TRBJ1-2
TGTGCCAGCAGCGTAGGGAATGGCTACACCTTC
CASSVGNGYTF
>once|TRBV30|NA|TRBJ1-1
TGTGCCTGGAGCCTTAACACTGAAGCTTTCTTT
CAWSLNTEAFF